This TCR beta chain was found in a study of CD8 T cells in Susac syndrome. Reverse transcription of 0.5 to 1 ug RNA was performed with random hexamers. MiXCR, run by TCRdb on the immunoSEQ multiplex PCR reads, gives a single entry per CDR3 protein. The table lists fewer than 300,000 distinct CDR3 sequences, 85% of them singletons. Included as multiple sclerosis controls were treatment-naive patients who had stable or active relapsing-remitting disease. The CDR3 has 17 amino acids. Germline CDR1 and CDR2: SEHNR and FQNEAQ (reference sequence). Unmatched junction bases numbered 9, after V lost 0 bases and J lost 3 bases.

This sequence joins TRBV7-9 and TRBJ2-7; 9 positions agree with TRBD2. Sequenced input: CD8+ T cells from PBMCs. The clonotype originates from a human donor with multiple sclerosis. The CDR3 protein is CASSLARLAGLNYEQYF. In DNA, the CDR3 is TGTGCCAGCAGCTTAGCGAGGCTAGCGGGATTGAACTACGAGCAGTACTTC.